Listed below are T cell receptor beta chains from one sample, sequenced in a study of cytomegalovirus exposure and HLA in healthy donors. Only in-frame clones appear in the TCRdb table, and some are missing; sequencing was by immunoSEQ multiplex PCR. The sample includes about 120,000 clones, 74% of them seen just once. The sequenced sample consisted of PBMCs. All receptors come from a human donor in good health. The CDR3 runs from the conserved cysteine through the conserved F or W. D genes are given only for firm matches. Clone size appears in some rows only: once, few, many, or a class for an expanded clone.

len: 17; abundance: -; d_gene: TRBD1; v_gene: TRBV25-1; j_gene: TRBJ1-5; CDR3aa: CASSESLGTVKFQPQHF; CDR3nt: TGTGCCAGCAGTGAATCGTTAGGGACAGTGAAGTTTCAGCCCCAGCATTTT
len: 15; abundance: -; d_gene: TRBD1; v_gene: TRBV28; j_gene: TRBJ1-1; CDR3aa: CASSSLTGGNTEAFF; CDR3nt: TGTGCCAGCAGTTCTCTTACAGGGGGGAACACTGAAGCTTTCTTT
len: 13; abundance: -; d_gene: -; v_gene: TRBV7-2; j_gene: TRBJ2-7; CDR3aa: CASSLETGVWQYF; CDR3nt: TGTGCCAGCAGCTTAGAGACAGGTGTGTGGCAGTACTTC
len: 14; abundance: -; d_gene: -; v_gene: TRBV15; j_gene: TRBJ1-5; CDR3aa: CATSSGTANQPQHF; CDR3nt: TGTGCCACCAGCAGCGGAACAGCTAATCAGCCCCAGCATTTT
len: 15; abundance: -; d_gene: -; v_gene: TRBV9; j_gene: TRBJ2-2; CDR3aa: CASSTLQGNTGELFF; CDR3nt: TGTGCCAGCAGCACCCTACAGGGAAATACCGGGGAGCTGTTTTTT
len: 14; abundance: -; d_gene: -; v_gene: TRBV28; j_gene: TRBJ2-7; CDR3aa: CASKKGRAPYEQYF; CDR3nt: TGTGCCAGCAAAAAAGGTAGAGCGCCCTACGAGCAGTACTTC
len: 19; abundance: -; d_gene: -; v_gene: TRBV5-4; j_gene: TRBJ2-1; CDR3aa: CASSFGVSGQPSSYNEQFF; CDR3nt: TGTGCCAGCAGCTTTGGAGTATCAGGACAGCCGAGCTCCTACAATGAGCAGTTCTTC
len: 15; abundance: few; d_gene: -; v_gene: TRBV7-2; j_gene: TRBJ1-2; CDR3aa: CASSHPGGPNYGYTF; CDR3nt: TGTGCCAGCAGCCATCCGGGCGGGCCTAACTATGGCTACACCTTC
len: 17; abundance: few; d_gene: TRBD1; v_gene: TRBV27; j_gene: TRBJ2-1; CDR3aa: CASSPSRTGTNYNEQFF; CDR3nt: TGTGCCAGCAGTCCATCTCGGACAGGCACAAACTACAATGAGCAGTTCTTC
len: 16; abundance: once; d_gene: TRBD1; v_gene: TRBV12-5; j_gene: TRBJ2-1; CDR3aa: CASGHTRDRETHEQFF; CDR3nt: TGTGCTAGTGGTCACACCCGGGACAGGGAGACCCATGAGCAGTTCTTC
len: 13; abundance: -; d_gene: -; v_gene: TRBV2; j_gene: TRBJ2-6; CDR3aa: CASSQTGANVLTF; CDR3nt: TGTGCCAGCAGCCAGACTGGGGCCAACGTCCTGACTTTC
len: 14; abundance: once; d_gene: TRBD1; v_gene: TRBV7-7; j_gene: TRBJ2-3; CDR3aa: CASSPGQGSDTQYF; CDR3nt: TGTGCTAGCAGCCCGGGACAGGGCTCAGATACGCAGTATTTT
len: 13; abundance: -; d_gene: -; v_gene: TRBV7-2; j_gene: TRBJ1-1; CDR3aa: CASSLAHGTEAFF; CDR3nt: TGTGCCAGCAGCTTAGCGCACGGTACTGAAGCTTTCTTT
len: 14; abundance: -; d_gene: -; v_gene: TRBV6-5; j_gene: TRBJ1-2; CDR3aa: CASSYSSQGVGYTF; CDR3nt: TGTGCCAGCAGTTACTCAAGCCAGGGTGTCGGCTACACCTTC
len: 17; abundance: -; d_gene: -; v_gene: TRBV4-1; j_gene: TRBJ2-2; CDR3aa: CASSQPEGGRNTGELFF; CDR3nt: TGCGCCAGCAGCCAACCCGAGGGGGGGCGGAACACCGGGGAGCTGTTTTTT
len: 16; abundance: -; d_gene: TRBD1; v_gene: TRBV7-2; j_gene: TRBJ1-6; CDR3aa: CASSLVQGANNSPLHF; CDR3nt: TGTGCCAGCAGCTTAGTCCAGGGGGCTAATAATTCACCCCTCCACTTT
len: 15; abundance: -; d_gene: -; v_gene: TRBV11-1; j_gene: TRBJ2-7; CDR3aa: CASSILAGDSYEQYF; CDR3nt: TGTGCCAGCAGCATATTAGCTGGAGACTCCTACGAGCAGTACTTC
len: 15; abundance: -; d_gene: TRBD2; v_gene: TRBV9; j_gene: TRBJ2-1; CDR3aa: CASSVRLAGVGEQFF; CDR3nt: TGTGCCAGCAGCGTAAGGCTAGCGGGAGTTGGTGAGCAGTTCTTC
len: 14; abundance: -; d_gene: -; v_gene: TRBV28; j_gene: TRBJ1-1; CDR3aa: CATRSQSWNTEAFF; CDR3nt: TGTGCCACGCGTTCACAGAGTTGGAACACTGAAGCTTTCTTT
len: 14; abundance: once; d_gene: -; v_gene: TRBV11-2; j_gene: TRBJ1-1; CDR3aa: CASSLNPGNTEAFF; CDR3nt: TGTGCCAGCAGCTTAAATCCGGGAAACACTGAAGCTTTCTTT
len: 16; abundance: -; d_gene: TRBD1; v_gene: TRBV7-3; j_gene: TRBJ1-1; CDR3aa: CASSLTDRGKSTEAFF; CDR3nt: TGTGCCAGCAGCTTAACGGACAGGGGAAAAAGCACTGAAGCTTTCTTT
len: 13; abundance: once; d_gene: TRBD1; v_gene: TRBV29-1; j_gene: TRBJ1-4; CDR3aa: CSVGTDPNEKLFF; CDR3nt: TGCAGCGTCGGGACAGATCCTAATGAAAAACTGTTTTTT
len: 14; abundance: few; d_gene: -; v_gene: TRBV29-1; j_gene: TRBJ2-3; CDR3aa: CSVHYTGRADTQYF; CDR3nt: TGCAGCGTACACTACACAGGACGGGCAGATACGCAGTATTTT
len: 15; abundance: once; d_gene: -; v_gene: TRBV5-1; j_gene: TRBJ2-1; CDR3aa: CASSQGGSVLNEQFF; CDR3nt: TGCGCCAGCAGTCAAGGGGGATCTGTATTAAATGAGCAGTTCTTC
len: 13; abundance: -; d_gene: TRBD2; v_gene: TRBV30; j_gene: TRBJ2-2; CDR3aa: CAWRTSGTGELFF; CDR3nt: TGTGCCTGGAGAACTAGCGGCACCGGGGAGCTGTTTTTT
len: 13; abundance: -; d_gene: -; v_gene: TRBV6-4; j_gene: TRBJ1-1; CDR3aa: CASRSDRNTEAFF; CDR3nt: TGTGCCAGCAGATCTGACAGGAACACTGAAGCTTTCTTT
len: 15; abundance: -; d_gene: TRBD1; v_gene: TRBV5-1; j_gene: TRBJ1-2; CDR3aa: CASSPGQAFAYGYTF; CDR3nt: TGCGCCAGCAGCCCGGGACAGGCATTTGCCTATGGCTACACCTTC
len: 15; abundance: -; d_gene: TRBD1; v_gene: TRBV2; j_gene: TRBJ1-3; CDR3aa: CASTRTGLSGNTIYF; CDR3nt: TGTGCCAGCACCCGGACAGGGCTATCTGGAAACACCATATATTTT